This TCR beta chain stems from a study of blood T cell repertoires in COVID-19. Study in general: Samples of COVID-19 (acute and convalescent) were obtained from the United States, Italy and Spain. From T cells, B-cell-depleted T cells, or PBMCs came the material, which was cDNA or gDNA.

Original handling: Quantification of nucleated cells was approximated via reference gene primer amplification. Method: immunoSEQ multiplex PCR; TCRdb's copy keeps in-frame clones and lacks some. Clone size and V and J calls were adopted from that table, with D and trimming inferred from the DNA. The data show more than 95,000 clones, less than 90% seen once. Germline CDR1 reads SGHTA; CDR2 reads FQGTGA. The CDR3 contains 15 residues. The V gene end was trimmed by 6 bases and the J gene end by 4 bases; junction bases not matched to a gene: 8. The chain recombines TRBV7-3 with TRBJ2-3, with TRBD2 identical over 9 bases. The sequencing input was peripheral blood. This TCR was recovered from an elderly woman with acute or convalescent COVID-19. The CDR3 spells CASSWGAGGPDTQYF. In DNA, the CDR3 is TGTGCCAGCAGTTGGGGAGCGGGGGGCCCAGATACGCAGTATTTT. The complete variable domain, with remaining parts taken from reference TRBV7-3 and TRBJ2-3, reads GAGVSQTPSNKVTEKGKYVELRCDPISGHTALYWYRQSLGQGPEFLIYFQGTGAADDSGLPNDRFFAVRPEGSVSTLKIQRTERGDSAVYLCASSWGAGGPDTQYFGPGTRLTVL.